The rows below give T cell receptor beta chains drawn from one sample of a study of shared clonotypes between healthy human individuals. TCRdb's table, derived via immunoSEQ multiplex PCR, lists solely in-frame clones and lacks some. The sample lists 700,000 or so clones, around 72% occurring once. The material sequenced was memory CD4+ T cells sorted from blood. The receptor set was obtained from a woman between 25 and 40 years old in good health. The conserved cysteine and the conserved F or W are not part of the CDR3 here. Each record gives: V gene, clone size, J gene, CDR3 protein. Part of the rows lack a size; the others show once, few, many or a class for expanded clones.

v_gene: TRBV6-5; abundance: NA; j_gene: TRBJ2-7; CDR3aa: ASRGTGAYEQY
v_gene: TRBV19; abundance: NA; j_gene: TRBJ2-7; CDR3aa: ASSIRGTYEQY
v_gene: TRBV11-2; abundance: NA; j_gene: TRBJ1-1; CDR3aa: ASSANQDTEAF
v_gene: TRBV28; abundance: NA; j_gene: TRBJ2-7; CDR3aa: ASSSVAGGTYEQY
v_gene: TRBV4-1; abundance: once; j_gene: TRBJ2-5; CDR3aa: ASSQEGRGPETQY
v_gene: TRBV15; abundance: NA; j_gene: TRBJ2-2; CDR3aa: ATSRYKVGELF
v_gene: TRBV10-3; abundance: NA; j_gene: TRBJ2-5; CDR3aa: AIRAGTSGSKETQY
v_gene: TRBV9; abundance: NA; j_gene: TRBJ2-2; CDR3aa: ASSVLGGPDTGELF
v_gene: TRBV21-1; abundance: few; j_gene: TRBJ2-5; CDR3aa: ASSNRVEETQY
v_gene: TRBV28; abundance: NA; j_gene: TRBJ2-5; CDR3aa: ASSFPGQGSYQETQY
v_gene: TRBV7-9; abundance: NA; j_gene: TRBJ1-1; CDR3aa: ASSTWTGRTEAF
v_gene: TRBV19; abundance: NA; j_gene: TRBJ2-7; CDR3aa: ACGTSGSSYEQY
v_gene: TRBV5-1; abundance: NA; j_gene: TRBJ1-2; CDR3aa: ASSLGGNSDGYGYT
v_gene: TRBV2; abundance: NA; j_gene: TRBJ2-6; CDR3aa: ASSGDVLSSGANVLT
v_gene: TRBV5-4; abundance: NA; j_gene: TRBJ2-2; CDR3aa: ASSLGLAGDVPTGELF
v_gene: TRBV6-4; abundance: NA; j_gene: TRBJ2-1; CDR3aa: ASSDLYGRGYNEQF
v_gene: TRBV2; abundance: NA; j_gene: TRBJ2-7; CDR3aa: ASSGDGGPYEQY
v_gene: TRBV5-1; abundance: NA; j_gene: TRBJ2-2; CDR3aa: ASSYELVGTGELF
v_gene: TRBV12-2; abundance: NA; j_gene: TRBJ2-7; CDR3aa: ASRPRTCSEQY
v_gene: TRBV2; abundance: NA; j_gene: TRBJ1-5; CDR3aa: ASSKEGGVNQPQH
v_gene: TRBV29-1; abundance: NA; j_gene: TRBJ2-5; CDR3aa: SANPQGGPGGTQY
v_gene: TRBV14; abundance: once; j_gene: TRBJ2-1; CDR3aa: ASSGGTSGRVDEQF
v_gene: TRBV30; abundance: NA; j_gene: TRBJ2-2; CDR3aa: AWSVQGGSSGELF
v_gene: TRBV15; abundance: NA; j_gene: TRBJ1-1; CDR3aa: ATSRGGTGLMNTEAF
v_gene: TRBV15; abundance: NA; j_gene: TRBJ2-1; CDR3aa: ATRQPGMRGSPNEQF
v_gene: TRBV10-1; abundance: NA; j_gene: TRBJ1-4; CDR3aa: ASSRGQNEKLF
v_gene: TRBV5-1; abundance: NA; j_gene: TRBJ2-1; CDR3aa: ASSLLAGGYNEQF
v_gene: TRBV28; abundance: NA; j_gene: TRBJ2-1; CDR3aa: ASRSRARGQF
v_gene: TRBV5-4; abundance: NA; j_gene: TRBJ2-1; CDR3aa: ASSLDVRVGEQF
v_gene: TRBV21-1; abundance: NA; j_gene: TRBJ2-3; CDR3aa: ASSKVAGHTDTQY
v_gene: TRBV29-1; abundance: NA; j_gene: TRBJ1-1; CDR3aa: SVRRGRGVKEAF
v_gene: TRBV6-5; abundance: NA; j_gene: TRBJ1-1; CDR3aa: ASYRDRNTEAF
v_gene: TRBV10-2; abundance: NA; j_gene: TRBJ1-2; CDR3aa: ASSDRQGKNYGYT
v_gene: TRBV4-1; abundance: NA; j_gene: TRBJ1-4; CDR3aa: ASSQDGPPVKLF
v_gene: TRBV4-1; abundance: NA; j_gene: TRBJ2-1; CDR3aa: ASSQLNRSPYNEQF
v_gene: TRBV15; abundance: few; j_gene: TRBJ1-2; CDR3aa: ATSRDKQGEGYT
v_gene: TRBV5-4; abundance: NA; j_gene: TRBJ2-7; CDR3aa: ASSPGGAGAREQY
v_gene: TRBV11-2; abundance: NA; j_gene: TRBJ2-2; CDR3aa: ASSSRPRDGFNTGELF
v_gene: TRBV5-1; abundance: NA; j_gene: TRBJ1-1; CDR3aa: ASSPDTSRGTEAF
v_gene: TRBV29-1; abundance: NA; j_gene: TRBJ1-1; CDR3aa: SVETLGQKNTEAF
v_gene: TRBV7-8; abundance: NA; j_gene: TRBJ2-1; CDR3aa: ASSPPGLAGGGEQF
v_gene: TRBV27; abundance: NA; j_gene: TRBJ2-7; CDR3aa: ASSLGSYEQY
v_gene: TRBV29-1; abundance: NA; j_gene: TRBJ2-3; CDR3aa: SVDGVSTDTQY